These 5 T cell receptor beta chains were all obtained from the same sample, sequenced in a study of blood T cell repertoires in COVID-19. Assay: immunoSEQ multiplex PCR; the TCRdb copy retains only in-frame clones and omits some. The sample records approximately 200,000 clones, about 81% being singletons. Input material: peripheral blood. These receptors all stem from a woman at least 80 years old with COVID-19, enrolled during active disease.

This clone appeared a few times. The same CDR3 can be traced to other DNA sequences in this sample. The rearrangement links TRBV5-1 to TRBJ1-1; tentatively, D is TRBD1 (5 bases). CDR3 length: 14 amino acids. CDR1 and CDR2 from the germline V gene are SGHRS and YFSETQ. Trimming stripped 2 bases from V and 4 bases from J, with 12 bases between. The CDR3 sequence: CASSLVGVGTEAFF. CDR3 coding DNA: TGCGCCAGCAGCTTAGTAGGGGTCGGCACTGAAGCTTTCTTT.

There are a few counts of this clone. The genes are TRBV28 and TRBJ2-7; 8 bases are a match to TRBD2. The CDR3 length is 17 residues. Germline V gene lookup returns CDR1 MDHEN and CDR2 SYDVKM. Trimming cost V 3 bases and J 0 bases; bases outside gene matches: 10. The CDR3 here is CASSFGFSGMSSYEQYF. The CDR3 DNA is TGTGCCAGCAGTTTTGGGTTTAGCGGGATGAGCTCCTACGAGCAGTACTTC.

Only a few counts were recorded for this clone. The chain couples TRBV7-9 to TRBJ1-1; D not certain. Trimming stripped 3 bases from V and 6 bases from J, with 8 bases between. The germline gives CDR1 SEHNR, CDR2 FQNEAQ (reference sequence). The CDR3 runs 12 residues. In DNA, the CDR3 is TGTGCCAGCAGCTTTGGGAGGGCTGAAGCTTTCTTT. Its protein product is CASSFGRAEAFF.

Only one count was recorded for this clone. The rearrangement uses TRBV5-1 and TRBJ2-1, with 8 nucleotides matching TRBD1. V shed 0 bases and J 6 bases; nucleotides not matched to a gene: 2. The CDR3 is made up of 14 amino acids. Germline V CDR1 and CDR2: SGHRS, YFSETQ. The CDR3 loop reads CASSLGTGLNEQFF. CDR3 DNA sequence: TGCGCCAGCAGCTTGGGGACAGGGCTCAATGAGCAGTTCTTC.

The table lists this clone with a count of one. This chain joins TRBV4-3 and TRBJ1-3, with 7 bases fitting TRBD1. Looked up from germline, CDR1 is LGHNA and CDR2 is YSLEER. Unmatched junction bases numbered 8, after V lost 0 bases and J lost 0 bases. This CDR3 is 18 amino acids long. CDR3: CASSQEGLGTASGNTIYF. Written as DNA, the CDR3 is TGCGCCAGCAGCCAAGAGGGGCTGGGGACAGCCTCTGGAAACACCATATATTTT.